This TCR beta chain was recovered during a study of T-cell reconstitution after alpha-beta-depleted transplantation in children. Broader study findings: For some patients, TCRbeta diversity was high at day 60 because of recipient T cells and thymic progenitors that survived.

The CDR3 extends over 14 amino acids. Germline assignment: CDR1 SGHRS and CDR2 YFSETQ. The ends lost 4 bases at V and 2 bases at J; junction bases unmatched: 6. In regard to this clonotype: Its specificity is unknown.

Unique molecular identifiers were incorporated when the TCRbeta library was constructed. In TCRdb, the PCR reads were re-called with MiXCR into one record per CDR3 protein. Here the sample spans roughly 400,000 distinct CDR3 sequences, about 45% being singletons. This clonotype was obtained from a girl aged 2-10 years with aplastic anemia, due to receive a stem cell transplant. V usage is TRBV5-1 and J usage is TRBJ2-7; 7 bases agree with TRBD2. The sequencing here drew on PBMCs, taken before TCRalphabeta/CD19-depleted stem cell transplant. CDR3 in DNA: TGCGCCAGCAGCGCCACCGGGGGGACCTACGAGCAGTACTTC. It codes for CASSATGGTYEQYF. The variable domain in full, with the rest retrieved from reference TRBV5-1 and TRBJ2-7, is KAGVTQTPRYLIKTRGQQVTLSCSPISGHRSVSWYQQTPGQGLQFLFEYFSETQRNKGNFPGRFSGRQFSNSRSEMNVSTLELGDSALYLCASSATGGTYEQYFGPGTRLTVT.